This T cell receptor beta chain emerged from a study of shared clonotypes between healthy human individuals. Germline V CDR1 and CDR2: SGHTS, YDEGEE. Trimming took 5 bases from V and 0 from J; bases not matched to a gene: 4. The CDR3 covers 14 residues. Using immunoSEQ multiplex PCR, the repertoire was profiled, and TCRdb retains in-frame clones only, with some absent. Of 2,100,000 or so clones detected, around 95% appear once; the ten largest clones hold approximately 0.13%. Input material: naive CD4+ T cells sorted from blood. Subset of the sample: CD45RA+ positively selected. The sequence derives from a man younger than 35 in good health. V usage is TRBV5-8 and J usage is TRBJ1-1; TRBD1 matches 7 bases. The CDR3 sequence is CASRMGTVNTEAFF. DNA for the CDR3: TGTGCCAGCAGAATGGGGACAGTGAACACTGAAGCTTTCTTT.